The T cell receptor beta chain described here comes from a study of OX40 agonist ivuxolimab in advanced cancers. Blood was sampled at baseline, cycle 4 day 1, and cycle 7 day 1. Study observations and caveats: Some nonresponders likewise displayed low normalized T-cell clonal expansion.

Clones were sequenced by immunoSEQ multiplex PCR, and TCRdb holds only the in-frame ones, with some missing. The sample includes almost 70,000 clones, roughly 92% of them seen just once. The count of this clone is one. Antigen specificity is unknown. Germline V gene lookup returns CDR1 LNHDA and CDR2 SQIVND (reference sequence). The CDR3 is 16 residues long. The junction had 9 bases not matched to a gene; V was cut back by 5 bases and J by 1 base. The sequencing here drew on CD4+ or CD8+ T cells sorted from blood, taken in a trial of the OX40 agonist ivuxolimab. This clonotype was sampled from an adult with an advanced solid tumor such as melanoma, head and neck, liver or kidney cancer. The chain couples TRBV19 to TRBJ1-2; 8 bases agree with TRBD1. The chain's CDR3 is CASSSRGGQGNYGYTF. CDR3 DNA: TGTGCCAGTAGTTCAAGGGGAGGACAGGGTAACTATGGCTACACCTTC.